This T cell receptor (gamma chain) is from a study of Vδ1+ human thymocytes. Sequences come from RNA converted to cDNA by reverse transcription. Multiplex PCR used pooled V-gene forward primers and a constant-region reverse primer to amplify CDR3s. TCRdb re-called clones from the multiplex PCR reads using CATT. In the table there are about 27,000 gamma-chain clones, about a fifth of which are singletons. Study results and limitations: Thymic TRG and TRD repertoires appeared highly polyclonal.

Germline V CDR1 and CDR2: EGSTGY, YDSYTSSV. The ends lost 0 bases at V and 5 bases at J; junction bases unmatched: 1. The CDR3 sequence is 12 residues long. Judged by abundance, this clone is medium-sized (0.01 to 0.1%). Its matching antigen is unknown. This CDR3 is also generated by other DNA sequences in the sample. What was sequenced was Vdelta1+ gamma-delta thymocytes from the thymus. Subset in this sample: FACS-sorted CD3+ TCRalphabeta- TCRVdelta1+ TCRVdelta2- thymocytes. This clonotype was obtained from a boy younger than two who had congenital heart surgery. This rearrangement joins TRGV4 to TRGJ1 or TRGJ2. Here the CDR3 DNA reads TGTGCCACCTGGGATGGGCATTATAAGAAACTCTTT. The encoded protein is CATWDGHYKKLF.